The 30 T cell receptor beta chains reported below all come from one sample, sequenced in a study of cytomegalovirus exposure and HLA in healthy donors. Amplification used 60 Vbeta primers and 13 Jbeta primers. Sequencing used immunoSEQ multiplex PCR; TCRdb keeps in-frame clones, though not all of them. The table records about 160,000 clones, 84% of them present only once. Sequences were obtained from PBMCs. The receptor source for this set is a boy between 2 and 10 years old in good health and CMV-seronegative.

The chain carries TRBV5-1 and TRBJ1-1; 9 nucleotides match TRBD1. CDR3 length: 16 residues. Per germline, CDR1 SGHRS and CDR2 YFSETQ. V trimming: 4 bases; J trimming: 2 bases; junction bases outside the gene matches: 9. DNA for the CDR3: TGCGCCAGCAGCGGGCGGACAGGGGCGATTAACACTGAAGCTTTCTTT. Its protein product is CASSGRTGAINTEAFF. The entire variable domain, with the rest obtained from reference TRBV5-1 and TRBJ1-1, is as follows: KAGVTQTPRYLIKTRGQQVTLSCSPISGHRSVSWYQQTPGQGLQFLFEYFSETQRNKGNFPGRFSGRQFSNSRSEMNVSTLELGDSALYLCASSGRTGAINTEAFFGQGTRLTVV.

This clone was seen only once. This chain joins TRBV6-1 and TRBJ2-1; 8 nucleotides align to TRBD2. Losses at the gene ends were 3 bases for V and 6 bases for J; bases not matched to a gene: 7. CDR1 MNHNS and CDR2 SASEGT come from the germline V gene. The CDR3 has 15 residues. The chain's CDR3 is CASSDMVAGTNEQFF. The CDR3, as DNA: TGTGCCAGCAGTGATATGGTAGCGGGAACCAATGAGCAGTTCTTC.

V and J are TRBV19 and TRBJ1-2; D possibly corresponds to TRBD1 (6 bases). The V end lost 6 bases, the J end lost 4 bases, and 12 bases lay between the germline ends. Germline assignment: CDR1 LNHDA and CDR2 SQIVND (reference sequence). The CDR3 is 13 residues long. The CDR3 region is CASSPTGLYGYTF. The CDR3 DNA is TGTGCCAGTAGCCCTACAGGGCTCTATGGCTACACCTTC.

The rearrangement uses TRBV5-1 and TRBJ2-7; D possibly corresponds to TRBD2 (6 bases). This CDR3 contains 14 residues. Per the germline V gene, CDR1 is SGHRS and CDR2 is YFSETQ. The V and J ends lost 4 bases and 5 bases respectively, with 16 bases between them. The CDR3 sequence: CASSENAGGNEQYF. The CDR3 region has the DNA TGCGCCAGCAGCGAAAATGCCGGGGGTAACGAGCAGTACTTC. Complete variable domain (other parts from reference TRBV5-1 and TRBJ2-7): KAGVTQTPRYLIKTRGQQVTLSCSPISGHRSVSWYQQTPGQGLQFLFEYFSETQRNKGNFPGRFSGRQFSNSRSEMNVSTLELGDSALYLCASSENAGGNEQYFGPGTRLTVT.

V gene TRBV5-1 combines with J gene TRBJ2-7; 7 positions match TRBD1. Trimming at V came to 4 bases and at J to 0 bases, leaving 4 bases not matched to a gene. CDR1 and CDR2 from the germline V gene are SGHRS and YFSETQ. The length of the CDR3 is 14 residues. Here the CDR3 reads CASSRDSTSYEQYF. The DNA for the CDR3 is TGCGCCAGCAGCCGGGACAGCACCTCCTACGAGCAGTACTTC.

The genes are TRBV10-3 and TRBJ2-1; the match to TRBD2 covers 12 bases. Per germline, CDR1 ENHRY and CDR2 SYGVKD. This CDR3 is built from 14 residues. V lost 6 bases and J lost 8; bases outside the gene matches: 5. CDR3 sequence (DNA): TGTGCCATCAGGCCGGGACTAGCGGGCCATGAGCAGTTCTTC. This encodes CAIRPGLAGHEQFF.

The table lists this clone with a count of one. The chain uses TRBV5-1 and TRBJ1-1; 7 bases fit TRBD1. The CDR3 has 18 amino acids. Germline CDR1 is SGHRS and CDR2 is YFSETQ. V trimming: 0 bases; J trimming: 0 bases; junction bases outside the gene matches: 11. This chain's CDR3 is CASSLDRGGSLLNTEAFF. DNA for the CDR3: TGCGCCAGCAGCTTGGACAGGGGTGGGTCGTTGCTGAACACTGAAGCTTTCTTT.

The chain uses TRBV2 and TRBJ2-1, with 14 bases fitting TRBD2. V trimming: 10 bases; J trimming: 5 bases; junction bases outside the gene matches: 13. CDR1 and CDR2 (germline): SNHLY, FYNNEI. The CDR3 totals 17 residues. The CDR3 DNA sequence: TGTGCCACCAAGGGACTAGCGGGGGCCCTTCTCCACAATGAGCAGTTCTTC. It encodes CATKGLAGALLHNEQFF.

Note on this clone: Sequence at one end of the junction differs from germline and may be a read error. The rearrangement links TRBV19 to TRBJ1-4; no firm D call. This CDR3 has 13 amino acids. Germline values: CDR1 LNHDA, CDR2 SQIVND (reference sequence). CDR3 amino acids: CATRLATSEKLFF. CDR3 DNA sequence: TGTGCCACGCGATTAGCAACTAGTGAAAAACTGTTTTTT.

V is TRBV11-2 and J is TRBJ2-1; a possible D gene is TRBD2 (8 bases). The CDR3 is made up of 15 amino acids. Trimming left V 1 base short and J 8 bases short, with 15 bases between. CDR1 SGHAT and CDR2 FQNNGV come from the germline V gene. The CDR3 here is CASSLVTGGGDEQFF. CDR3 in DNA: TGTGCCAGCAGCTTAGTAACGGGAGGGGGCGATGAGCAGTTCTTC.

The CDR3 region has the DNA TGTGCCAGTAGTAAGGGGGCAAATAATGAGCAGTTCTTC. Amino acids: CASSKGANNEQFF. The rearrangement links TRBV19 to TRBJ2-1, with 7 bases identical to TRBD1. V lost 4 bases and J lost 7; bases outside the gene matches: 4. Germline-derived CDR1 and CDR2 are LNHDA and SQIVND (reference sequence). This CDR3 contains 13 residues.

The V and J genes are TRBV6-1 and TRBJ2-4; possibly TRBD1 for D (6 bases). This CDR3 contains 12 residues. Trimming removed 1 base from V and 8 bases from J, with 6 bases in between. Per the germline V gene, CDR1 is MNHNS and CDR2 is SASEGT. The CDR3 DNA reads as TGTGCCAGCAGTGAAGACAGGGACATTCAGTACTTC. This translates into CASSEDRDIQYF.

This clone was counted once. The chain uses TRBV27 and TRBJ1-2; TRBD1 aligns across 7 bases. Germline CDR1 reads MNHEY; CDR2 reads SMNVEV (reference sequence). V trimming: 3 bases; J trimming: 8 bases; junction bases outside the gene matches: 6. The CDR3 length is 13 residues. CDR3 bases: TGTGCCAGCAGTTTTGAGGGGGCGCGGGGCTACACCTTC. Its translation is CASSFEGARGYTF.

The chain uses TRBV29-1 and TRBJ2-7, with 10 bases aligning to TRBD1. Germline V gene data show CDR1 as SQVTM and CDR2 as ANQGSEA. The length of the CDR3 is 12 residues. The trim removed 7 bases at V and 4 bases at J, leaving 4 bases unmatched. The CDR3 reads CSAGDRGYEQYF. In DNA form, the CDR3 reads TGCAGCGCTGGGGACAGGGGATACGAGCAGTACTTC.

This chain links TRBV29-1 with TRBJ2-7; the D gene is possibly TRBD1 (6 bases). V lost 4 bases to trimming and J lost 0 bases, with 19 bases between them. Looked up from germline, CDR1 is SQVTM and CDR2 is ANQGSEA. The CDR3 spans 16 residues. The CDR3 here is CSVALYRDTSSYEQYF. The CDR3 bases are TGCAGCGTTGCCCTCTACCGGGACACGAGCTCCTACGAGCAGTACTTC.

The chain uses TRBV2 and TRBJ1-2, with TRBD1 as a possible D gene (5 bases). This CDR3 has 16 amino acids. Germline V CDR1 and CDR2: SNHLY, FYNNEI. Trimming took 4 bases from V and 4 from J, leaving 19 bases between them. DNA of the CDR3: TGTGCCAGCAGTGGACGGCAGGGTATGGCTATCTATGGCTACACCTTC. Its translation is CASSGRQGMAIYGYTF. Complete variable domain (other parts from reference TRBV2 and TRBJ1-2): EPEVTQTPSHQVTQMGQEVILRCVPISNHLYFYWYRQILGQKVEFLVSFYNNEISEKSEIFDDQFSVERPDGSNFTLKIRSTKLEDSAMYFCASSGRQGMAIYGYTFGSGTRLTVV.

This chain uses TRBV5-1 with TRBJ1-2; a weak D match, TRBD1 (5 bases). Germline assignment: CDR1 SGHRS and CDR2 YFSETQ. V shed 0 bases and J shed 3 bases, with 15 bases lying between them. There are 16 residues in the CDR3. CDR3 sequence: CASSLEGRDGDYGYTF. The CDR3 DNA follows: TGCGCCAGCAGCTTGGAGGGGCGGGACGGGGACTATGGCTACACCTTC.

The chain recombines TRBV5-1 with TRBJ1-5, with no clear D. Germline CDR1 and CDR2: SGHRS and YFSETQ. Trimming took 0 bases from V and 10 from J, leaving 11 bases between them. This CDR3 is 13 amino acids long. The CDR3 reads CASSLGVGGPQHF. CDR3 nucleotides: TGCGCCAGCAGCTTGGGGGTGGGAGGTCCCCAGCATTTT.

In its sample, this clone was seen once. The same CDR3 also results from other DNA sequences found in this sample. The chain couples TRBV6-1 to TRBJ1-5; D is unclear. Trimming shortened V by 0 bases and J by 1 base, and 7 bases separated the two germline ends. The germline gives CDR1 MNHNS, CDR2 SASEGT. This CDR3 contains 15 residues. CDR3 DNA sequence: TGTGCCAGCAGTGAAGCCGGGAGGAGCAATCAGCCCCAGCATTTT. Amino acid sequence: CASSEAGRSNQPQHF.

This clone has a handful of counts. The chain recombines TRBV7-2 with TRBJ2-5; 13 bases fit TRBD2. The junction had 7 bases not matched to a gene; V was cut back by 5 bases and J by 1 base. This CDR3 is built from 17 residues. CDR1 and CDR2 (germline): SGHTA, FQGNSA. The CDR3 loop reads CASSPGLAGLIQETQYF. Here the CDR3 DNA reads TGTGCCAGCAGCCCGGGACTAGCGGGACTGATCCAAGAGACCCAGTACTTC.

This sequence joins TRBV7-6 and TRBJ2-7, with 7 bases lining up with TRBD1. V dropped 5 bases and J dropped 1; count of bases not matched to a gene: 8. Germline values: CDR1 SGHVS, CDR2 FNYEAQ. This CDR3 spans 15 amino acids. The chain's CDR3 is CASSVREGQSYEQYF. The CDR3 DNA sequence: TGTGCCAGCAGCGTTAGAGAGGGACAGTCCTACGAGCAGTACTTC. Full variable domain (remainder filled in from reference TRBV7-6 and TRBJ2-7): GAGVSQSPRYKVTKRGQDVALRCDPISGHVSLYWYRQALGQGPEFLTYFNYEAQQDKSGLPNDRFSAERPEGSISTLTIQRTEQRDSAMYRCASSVREGQSYEQYFGPGTRLTVT.

This chain uses TRBV7-9 with TRBJ2-7, with a possible D match to TRBD1 (5 bases). Looked up from germline, CDR1 is SEHNR and CDR2 is FQNEAQ (reference sequence). Trimming stripped 5 bases from V and 6 bases from J, with 23 bases between. This CDR3 spans 16 amino acids. DNA for the CDR3: TGTGCCAGCAGCCACAGTCAGGGATCCTCAGTCCTCGAGCAGTACTTC. Amino acid sequence: CASSHSQGSSVLEQYF.

The chain has TRBV27 and TRBJ2-1, with TRBD2 identical over 12 bases. Looked up from germline, CDR1 is MNHEY and CDR2 is SMNVEV (reference sequence). V was clipped by 5 bases and J by 4 bases; unmatched bases: 6. The CDR3 runs 16 residues. CDR3 residues: CASSLQTSGGYNEQFF. The CDR3 region has the DNA TGTGCCAGCAGTCTACAGACTAGCGGGGGATACAATGAGCAGTTCTTC.

The chain recombines TRBV5-6 with TRBJ2-7; tentatively, D is TRBD2 (6 bases). Per germline, CDR1 SGHDT and CDR2 YYEEEE. This CDR3 region has 11 residues. V shed 0 bases and J shed 12 bases, with 10 bases lying between them. CDR3 region: CASSLGGEPYF. CDR3 DNA sequence: TGTGCCAGCAGCTTGGGCGGGGAACCGTACTTC.

The rearrangement links TRBV6-4 to TRBJ2-1; TRBD2 agrees at 8 bases. The germline V gene encodes CDR1 MRHNA and CDR2 SNTAGT. Unmatched junction bases numbered 10, after V lost 9 bases and J lost 0 bases. The length of the CDR3 is 16 residues. The CDR3 region has the DNA TGTGCCAGGAAAGGGGAGCGGGGGAGCTCCTACAATGAGCAGTTCTTC. It specifies CARKGERGSSYNEQFF.

The chain recombines TRBV9 with TRBJ2-3; D is possibly TRBD2 (5 bases). This CDR3 region has 15 residues. Trimming pared 1 base from V and 2 bases from J, leaving 11 bases between. The germline gives CDR1 SGDLS, CDR2 YYNGEE. As DNA, the CDR3 is TGTGCCAGCAGCGTACAAGCGGAGGCCACAGATACGCAGTATTTT. Encoded protein: CASSVQAEATDTQYF.

The gene calls are TRBV7-2 and TRBJ1-4; perhaps TRBD1 as D (6 bases). From germline, CDR1 is SGHTA and CDR2 FQGNSA. Deletions cut 1 base from V and 8 bases from J, with 14 bases between. The CDR3 runs 15 residues. The DNA for the CDR3 is TGTGCCAGCAGCTTAGTTAGGGGGTTGAAGGAAAAACTGTTTTTT. This encodes CASSLVRGLKEKLFF.

The CDR3 DNA sequence: TGTGCCAGCAGCGCAGGGACAGGGGGCGGACACGAGCAGTACTTC. It encodes CASSAGTGGGHEQYF. This chain uses TRBV9 with TRBJ2-7, with TRBD1 matching 12 bases. This CDR3 contains 15 residues. With V trimmed by 3 bases and J by 5 bases, 6 bases remained unmatched. The V gene's germline CDR1 is SGDLS and CDR2 YYNGEE.

The V call is TRBV5-4, the J call TRBJ2-7; possible D gene TRBD2, 6 bases. The germline CDR1 and CDR2 sequences are SGHNT and YYREEE (reference sequence). There are 18 residues in the CDR3. V was trimmed by 4 bases and J by 0 bases, leaving 23 bases between them. The CDR3 here is CASSKNTIEAGPSYEQYF. The CDR3 DNA reads TGTGCCAGCAGCAAAAACACCATCGAAGCGGGCCCCTCCTACGAGCAGTACTTC.

The genes are TRBV25-1 and TRBJ1-1, with a tentative D call TRBD1 (5 bases). The CDR3 consists of 12 residues. CDR1 MGHDK and CDR2 SYGVNS come from the germline V gene. The V end lost 7 bases, the J end lost 5 bases, and 11 bases lay between the germline ends. This CDR3 is CASNTGATEAFF. CDR3 DNA sequence: TGTGCCAGCAACACAGGAGCGACTGAAGCTTTCTTT. The whole variable domain, filled in from reference TRBV25-1 and TRBJ1-1, reads EADIYQTPRYLVIGTGKKITLECSQTMGHDKMYWYQQDPGMELHLIHYSYGVNSTEKGDLSSESTVSRIRTEHFPLTLESARPSHTSQYLCASNTGATEAFFGQGTRLTVV.